This T cell receptor (beta chain) was sequenced in a study of beta chain features in type 1 diabetes. Whole-study results and caveats: Significant though moderate, a shortening of TCRB CDR3s appeared in all four CD4+ subsets of Type 1 diabetes patients. In patients and controls equally, PCR might favor templates that are shorter.

The entirety of the isolated RNA underwent reverse transcription, so expressed TCRB transcripts were sequenced. The repertoire was sequenced with immunoSEQ multiplex PCR; TCRdb's copy has only in-frame clones and lacks some. The table lists approximately 240,000 clones, approximately 16% of them singletons. For this clone: Antigen unknown.

Germline V gene lookup returns CDR1 MNHEY and CDR2 SVGAGI. Trimming stripped 0 bases from V and 2 bases from J, with 8 bases between. CDR3 length: 15 residues. About 120 mL of blood, on average, came from one heparinised draw per donor. A sort by CD45RO/CCR7/CD25/CD127/CD95/CD27 yielded CD4+ naive, central memory, regulatory and stem cell-like memory cells. Populations obtained by sorting all exceeded 95% purity. Material: naive CD4+ T cells from blood. The V and J genes are TRBV6-5 and TRBJ2-1; no clear D. The sequence derives from a man aged 25-45 years with type 1 diabetes. The DNA of the CDR3 is TGTGCCAGCAGTTACTCTGCGGTTACCTACAATGAGCAGTTCTTC. Protein product: CASSYSAVTYNEQFF.